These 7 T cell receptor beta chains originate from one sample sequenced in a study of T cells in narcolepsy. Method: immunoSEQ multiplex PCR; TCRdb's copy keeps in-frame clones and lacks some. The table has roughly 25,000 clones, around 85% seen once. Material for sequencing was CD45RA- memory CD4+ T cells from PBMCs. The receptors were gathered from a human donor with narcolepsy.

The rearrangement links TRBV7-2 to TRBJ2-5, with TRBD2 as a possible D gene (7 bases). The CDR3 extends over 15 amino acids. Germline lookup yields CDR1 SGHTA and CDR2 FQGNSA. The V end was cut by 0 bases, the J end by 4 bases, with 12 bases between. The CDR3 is CASSLAGGGRETQYF. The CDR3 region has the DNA TGTGCCAGCAGCTTAGCGGGCGGGGGCCGAGAGACCCAGTACTTC.

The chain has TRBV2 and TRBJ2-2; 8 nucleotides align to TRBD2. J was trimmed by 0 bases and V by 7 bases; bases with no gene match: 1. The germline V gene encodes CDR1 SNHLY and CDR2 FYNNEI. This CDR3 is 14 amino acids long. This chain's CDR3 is CASMGLANTGELFF. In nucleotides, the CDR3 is TGTGCCAGCATGGGACTAGCGAACACCGGGGAGCTGTTTTTT.

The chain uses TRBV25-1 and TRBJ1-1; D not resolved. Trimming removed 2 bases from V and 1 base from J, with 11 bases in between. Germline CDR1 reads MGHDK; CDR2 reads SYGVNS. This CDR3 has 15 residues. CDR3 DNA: TGTGCCAGCAGTGAAGAAGGACGGGGGAACACTGAAGCTTTCTTT. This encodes CASSEEGRGNTEAFF.

The CDR3: CASSSPGQGAYEQYF. The CDR3 DNA is TGCGCCAGCAGCTCTCCGGGACAGGGGGCATACGAGCAGTACTTC. This rearrangement joins TRBV5-1 to TRBJ2-7, with 12 bases fitting TRBD1. The germline gives CDR1 SGHRS, CDR2 YFSETQ. Trimming removed 3 bases from V and 4 bases from J; junction bases left unmatched: 5. This CDR3 spans 15 amino acids.

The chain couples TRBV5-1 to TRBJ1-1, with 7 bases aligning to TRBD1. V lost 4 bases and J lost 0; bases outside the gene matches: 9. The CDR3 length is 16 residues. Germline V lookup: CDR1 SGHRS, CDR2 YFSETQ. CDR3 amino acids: CASSPNEGAVNTEAFF. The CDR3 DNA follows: TGCGCCAGCAGCCCTAACGAGGGGGCGGTGAACACTGAAGCTTTCTTT.

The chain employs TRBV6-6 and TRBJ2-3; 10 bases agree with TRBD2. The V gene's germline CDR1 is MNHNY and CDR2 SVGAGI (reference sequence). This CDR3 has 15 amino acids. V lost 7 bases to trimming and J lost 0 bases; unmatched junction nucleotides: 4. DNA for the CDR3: TGTGCCAGCATTAGCGGGAGGTATAGCACAGATACGCAGTATTTT. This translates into CASISGRYSTDTQYF.

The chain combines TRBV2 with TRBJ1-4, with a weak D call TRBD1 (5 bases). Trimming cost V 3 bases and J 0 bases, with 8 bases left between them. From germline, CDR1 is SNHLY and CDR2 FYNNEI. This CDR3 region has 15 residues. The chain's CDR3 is CASSDRAATNEKLFF. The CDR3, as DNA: TGTGCCAGCAGTGACAGGGCTGCAACTAATGAAAAACTGTTTTTT.